This T cell receptor (beta chain) was obtained from a study of shared clonotypes between healthy human individuals (TCRdb year 2020). As for the study more broadly: A few men and two women, aged 18 to 49 years, made up the cohort. For each donor, CD4 naive and CD4 memory were each given three plates, CD8 naive was given two plates, and CD8 memory was given one plate. Different laboratories and diverse techniques were used to prepare libraries and sequence TCR repertoires, to increase sequencing depth and limit assay-specific biases. Per donor, leukapheresis produced somewhere between about 0.8 and 9 billion PBMCs. To estimate repertoire size and how much clonotypes are shared between individuals, the study performed deep sequencing of blood TCR repertoires from a few healthy adults. Summary of the overall study and its limitations: Pairwise subsampling indicated that sequencing depth was expected to affect the degree of clonotype sharing among donors. The small number of donors limited the genetic and exposure-history diversity represented. Naive subsets generally had larger estimated clonotype richness than memory subsets. Sharing across a few donors was observed for approximately 4.6% of naive CD4, less than 4% of naive CD8, 2% to 2.5% of memory CD4, and about 0.38% of memory CD8 clonotypes. Sampling was limited to blood, and TCR repertoires in tissue likely differ from TCR repertoires in blood. Clonotypes shared by all four sorted-subset donors showed higher generation probabilities than non-shared clonotypes. Even with the large sequencing depth, rarefaction of the sorted-subset datasets indicated that sequencing was incomplete.

TCR CDR3 regions were amplified from genomic DNA by multiplex PCR using the deep immunoSEQ assay. For each cell subset, the extracted genomic DNA was distributed evenly across all wells of several immunoSEQ 96-well plates, and each plate served as one replicate. For sorted subsets, about 200 ng genomic DNA, equal to 25,000 to 35,000 T cell genomes, was loaded into each replicate PCR. The purified libraries were quantified using a Qubit 3.0 fluorometer, sized with a Bioanalyzer 2100, and then quantified again using the KAPA Library Quantification kit. Every immunoSEQ 96-well plate was sequenced on a separate single-read 150-cycle Illumina NextSeq 550 flow cell. Concerning the study's data processing: Because the immunoSEQ output held only junctional sequences and lacked quality scores, the filtering could not match the filtering applied to full-length reads. Sequences were annotated with PyIR, a Python wrapper for IgBLAST v1.9, using IMGT germline references to assign V/J genes and CDR3. Any read was removed if the V/J assignment was weak (E-value above 1e-6), the CDR3 was missing, or the read contained stop codons, out-of-frame junctions, or ambiguous translated residues. V3J clonotypes were defined as sequences sharing an identical inferred V gene, J gene, and CDR3 amino acid sequence. Percentage overlap between repertoires was computed as shared unique clonotypes divided by the size of the smaller repertoire. Repertoire richness was assessed with RTK rarefaction, the Chao1 estimator, and Recon v2.1 estimates of unobserved clonotypes. Generation probabilities were computed with OLGA for all TCRbeta clonotypes obtained by the gDNA method from a handful of donors. TCRdb retrieved this table from immuneACCESS and kept in-frame rearrangements only. Not all clones are present; in checked studies, unresolved V genes account for under half, and no reason is known for the remainder. Clone size and the V and J calls come from that table; the DNA yielded D and trimming. In this sample the table shows roughly 590,000 clones, just under 97% of which occur a single time. 0.09% to 0.13% of the sample is in the top ten clones.

As regards this clone: Its antigen remains undetermined. Base qualities are not provided; no much larger clone lies one nucleotide away.

CD8 naive samples were obtained by positive selection for CCR7 among CD45RO-negative cells, yielding a CD45RA+CCR7+ population from which TemRA cells were excluded. Donors were healthy HIV-negative adults with no recently reported acute infections or vaccinations. Every donor was a Caucasian adult residing in Nashville, Tennessee, USA. Blood was collected by leukapheresis, and PBMCs were isolated by Ficoll-Histopaque density gradient centrifugation and then cryopreserved in liquid nitrogen vapor phase. Analytical flow cytometry was used to check the purity and quantity of every magnetically sorted T cell population. From each sorted fraction, genomic DNA was isolated and quantified by UV absorbance on a Nanodrop 2000c. V and J are trimmed by 4 bases and 0 bases, and the gene matches miss 6 bases of the junction. The germline V gene (reference sequence) provides CDR1 PRHDT and CDR2 FYEKMQ. The CDR3 contains 16 residues, cysteine and phenylalanine counted. Solely the CDR3 DNA is kept, with 48 bases framed from the first base.

The chain is encoded by TRBV13 joined to TRBJ2-7, and TRBD2 matches 10 of the central bases. Specimen: naive CD8+ T cells sorted from blood. The cell subset or site label, as the study defines it: CD45RA+CCR7+. The clonotype comes from a woman under 40 in good health. The CDR3 protein: CASSWGLAGASYEQYF. The sequenced DNA: TGTGCCAGCAGCTGGGGGCTAGCGGGAGCCTCCTACGAGCAGTACTTC.